These T cell receptor beta chains were read from a single sample in a study of shared clonotypes between healthy human individuals. Measured with immunoSEQ multiplex PCR; TCRdb has only the in-frame clones, and not every one. The sample lists more than 1,200,000 clones, about 98.5% occurring once. The sample taken for sequencing was naive CD4+ T cells sorted from blood. These receptors all stem from a man aged 25 to 40 in good health. CDR3s include the opening cysteine and the closing phenylalanine or tryptophan. Fields, in order: J gene, CDR3 length, V gene, CDR3 protein.

TRBJ2-5 12 TRBV7-2 CASSRPQETQYF
TRBJ2-5 14 TRBV4-2 CASSQAGAPETQYF
TRBJ1-5 13 TRBV6-1 CASSGTFNQPQHF
TRBJ1-3 15 TRBV7-9 CASSLIGSSGNTIYF
TRBJ2-7 15 TRBV7-6 CASSLFRQGGIEQYF
TRBJ2-7 14 TRBV6-4 CASSRAPGAYEQYF
TRBJ2-1 15 TRBV9 CASSVRGLRDYEQFF
TRBJ2-5 19 TRBV4-1 CASSQDPGAGGRVMETQYF
TRBJ2-3 19 TRBV4-1 CASSQLRGREGHLTDTQYF
TRBJ1-5 13 TRBV25-1 CASSQGVEQPQHF
TRBJ2-3 14 TRBV7-8 CASSLLESTDTQYF
TRBJ2-1 14 TRBV7-7 CASSLAGTSGKQFF
TRBJ2-1 15 TRBV5-1 CASSLGTSGFNEQFF
TRBJ2-1 16 TRBV9 CASSPRLRGSYNEQFF
TRBJ2-5 15 TRBV5-4 CASSLGRGGEETQYF
TRBJ2-7 12 TRBV6-5 CASSEHRYEQYF